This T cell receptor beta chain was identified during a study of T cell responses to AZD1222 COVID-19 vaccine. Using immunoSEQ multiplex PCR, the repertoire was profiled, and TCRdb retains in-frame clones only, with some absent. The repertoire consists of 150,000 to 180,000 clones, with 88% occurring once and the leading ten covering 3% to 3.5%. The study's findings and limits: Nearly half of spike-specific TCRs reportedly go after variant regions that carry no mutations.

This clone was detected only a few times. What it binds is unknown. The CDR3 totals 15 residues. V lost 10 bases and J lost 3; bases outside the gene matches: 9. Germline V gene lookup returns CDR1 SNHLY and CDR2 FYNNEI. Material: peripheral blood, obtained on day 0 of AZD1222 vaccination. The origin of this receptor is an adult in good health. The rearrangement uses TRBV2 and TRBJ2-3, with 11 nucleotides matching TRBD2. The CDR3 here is CATFSGGAITDTQYF. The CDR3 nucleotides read TGTGCCACCTTTAGCGGGGGGGCCATAACAGATACGCAGTATTTT.